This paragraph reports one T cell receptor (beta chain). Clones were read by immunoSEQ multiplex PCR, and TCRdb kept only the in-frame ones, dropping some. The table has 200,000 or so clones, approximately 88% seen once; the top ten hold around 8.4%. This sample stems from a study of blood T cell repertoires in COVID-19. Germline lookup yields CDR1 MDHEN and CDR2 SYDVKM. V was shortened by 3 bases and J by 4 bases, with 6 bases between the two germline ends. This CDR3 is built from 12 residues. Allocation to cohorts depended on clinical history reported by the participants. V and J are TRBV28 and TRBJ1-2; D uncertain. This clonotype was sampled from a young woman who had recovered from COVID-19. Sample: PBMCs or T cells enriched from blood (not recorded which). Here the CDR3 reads CASSFESYGYTF. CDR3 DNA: TGTGCCAGCAGTTTTGAGTCCTATGGCTACACCTTC.